This T cell receptor beta chain was found in a study of response to subunit inactivated influenza vaccine. Overall study results and limits: Few additional T cells are recruited per seasonal influenza vaccination, authors suggested.

Using its own MiXCR run on the RT-PCR reads, TCRdb lists one record per CDR3 protein. The sample has about half a million distinct CDR3 sequences; approximately 24% are singletons. This CDR3 has 14 amino acids. Trimming removed 1 base at V and 4 bases at J, with 9 bases between. Regarding this clonotype: The antigen is undetermined.

This chain links TRBV12-3 or TRBV12-4 with TRBJ2-3, with TRBD2 as a possible D gene (6 bases). The TCR comes from a man aged 45-60 years who received an inactivated influenza vaccine. The sequencing used CD4+ T cells sorted from PBMCs, collected less than 6 days after vaccination. CDR3 sequence reads: CASSLELAADTQYF. CDR3 in DNA: TGTGCCAGCAGTTTAGAGTTAGCGGCAGATACGCAGTATTTT.